These 12 T cell receptor beta chains were all obtained from the same sample, sequenced in a study of blood T cells in healthy people across ages (dated by TCRdb to between 2014 and 2017). The library was built by means of 5' RACE. Instrument used: Illumina HiSeq 2500. A second PCR of about 6 to 11 cycles was performed with a sample-barcoded 5' primer and a J-beta primer mix. TCRdb redid the processing of the public reads, applying fastp at Q25 and MiXCR, and retained in-frame beta chains. Every CDR3 protein is listed once, alongside the most common genes and DNA of its rows. The sample table lists about 780,000 distinct CDR3 sequences, around 45% of them with a count of one. Around 18% of the sample rests with the top ten. The sequenced sample consisted of blood. All receptors derive from a man older than 75 in good health.

V gene TRBV20-1 combines with J gene TRBJ1-6; D unresolved. Germline V gene sequence: CDR1 DFQATT, CDR2 SNEGSKA (reference sequence). The CDR3 is made up of 14 amino acids. Trimming took 4 bases from V and 7 from J, leaving 14 bases between them. The CDR3 spells CSAKTGVWNSPLHF. The CDR3 nucleotides are TGCAGTGCTAAGACCGGGGTATGGAATTCACCCCTCCACTTT.

The CDR3 DNA is TGCAGTGCTAGAGAAGGGGAAAACAATTCACCCCTCCACTTT. Translating gives CSAREGENNSPLHF. V gene TRBV20-1 combines with J gene TRBJ1-6, with TRBD1 as a possible D gene (5 bases). The germline V and J ends were trimmed by 0 bases and 7 bases, with 10 bases remaining between them. CDR1 DFQATT and CDR2 SNEGSKA come from the germline V gene (reference sequence). There are 14 residues in the CDR3.

The rearrangement uses TRBV7-9 and TRBJ2-3; maybe TRBD2 (5 bases). Germline V gives CDR1 SEHNR, CDR2 FQNEAQ (reference sequence). The CDR3 runs to 14 residues. V was clipped by 3 bases and J by 4 bases, with 11 bases between them. The CDR3 region has the DNA TGTGCCAGCAGCTTCGGGGAATTTCCAGATACGCAGTATTTT. Translation: CASSFGEFPDTQYF. Using reference TRBV7-9 and TRBJ2-3 for the parts outside the CDR3, the full variable domain is DTGVSQNPRHKITKRGQNVTFRCDPISEHNRLYWYRQTLGQGPEFLTYFQNEAQLEKSRLLSDRFSAERPKGSFSTLEIQRTEQGDSAMYLCASSFGEFPDTQYFGPGTRLTVL.

This clonotype was recorded at least ten times. This chain links TRBV2 with TRBJ2-5; D is perhaps TRBD1 (6 bases). V was trimmed by 9 bases and J by 5 bases, leaving 16 bases between them. The CDR3 is 13 residues long. The germline gives CDR1 SNHLY, CDR2 FYNNEI. For the CDR3, the DNA is TGTGCCAGTAACAGGGTTCTGGTGGAGACCCAGTACTTC. Its translation: CASNRVLVETQYF.

V and J are TRBV2 and TRBJ2-7; the match to TRBD2 covers 7 bases. Germline CDR1 and CDR2: SNHLY and FYNNEI. V trimming: 10 bases; J trimming: 2 bases; junction bases outside the gene matches: 11. There are 14 residues in the CDR3. The CDR3 DNA sequence: TGTGCCACTAAGCGGGACGGGGCCACCTACGAGCAGTACTTC. Amino acids: CATKRDGATYEQYF.

This clonotype has a count of ten or more. The chain joins TRBV20-1 to TRBJ2-5; 8 bases are shared with TRBD2. Germline V lookup: CDR1 DFQATT, CDR2 SNEGSKA (reference sequence). The CDR3 covers 15 residues. Trimming took 2 bases from V and 4 from J; bases not matched to a gene: 9. The chain's CDR3 is CSARRVAGTPETQYF. CDR3 nucleotides: TGCAGTGCTAGAAGAGTAGCGGGGACGCCAGAGACCCAGTACTTC.

This clonotype has only a few counts. The chain is built from TRBV24-1 and TRBJ2-2; D is perhaps TRBD2 (6 bases). CDR1 and CDR2 (germline): KGHDR, SFDVKD. Trimming cost V 7 bases and J 6 bases, with 14 bases left between them. The CDR3 is 14 residues long. The CDR3 DNA follows: TGTGCCACCAGGAAGAACGGGAGTCCCGGGGAGCTGTTTTTT. Translating it yields CATRKNGSPGELFF.

The chain uses TRBV6-6 and TRBJ2-7; D possibly corresponds to TRBD2 (6 bases). Germline loops: CDR1 MNHNY, CDR2 SVGAGI (reference sequence). The CDR3 is 13 amino acids. V lost 4 bases and J lost 4, with 11 bases in between. The CDR3 DNA follows: TGTGCCAGCAGTTTCTTTAGCGGTTACGAGCAGTACTTC. Translation: CASSFFSGYEQYF.

This chain joins TRBV20-1 and TRBJ2-7; 7 positions agree with TRBD2. J lost 3 bases, V lost 5 bases, and 13 bases had no gene match. CDR1 DFQATT and CDR2 SNEGSKA come from the germline V gene (reference sequence). The CDR3 is 15 amino acids. The CDR3 sequence is CSAPLPRAGSYEQYF. The CDR3 nucleotides are TGCAGTGCTCCCTTACCCCGAGCGGGGAGCTACGAGCAGTACTTC.

The chain links TRBV14 to TRBJ2-1, with 8 positions matching TRBD2. The CDR3 totals 14 residues. Germline-derived CDR1 and CDR2 are SGHDN and FVKESK. The V segment lost 3 bases and the J segment 7 bases; nucleotides outside the gene matches: 5. The CDR3 nucleotides are TGTGCCAGCAGCCAGACGGGACTAGTTAATGAGCAGTTCTTC. Residues: CASSQTGLVNEQFF.

This rearrangement joins TRBV7-3 to TRBJ2-4; D may correspond to TRBD1 or TRBD2 (5 bases each). The CDR3 spans 15 residues. Trimming removed 5 bases at V and 11 bases at J, with 22 bases between. Germline CDR1 and CDR2: SGHTA and FQGTGA. This chain's CDR3 is CASSRTGTQDAVQYF. For the CDR3, the DNA is TGTGCCAGCAGCCGGACCGGGACCCAGGACGCCGTTCAGTACTTC.

This clonotype was seen a handful of times. The rearrangement links TRBV12-5 to TRBJ2-1; 8 bases fit TRBD2. V shed 7 bases, J shed 5 bases, and the junction held 4 bases outside the gene matches. The CDR3 is made up of 13 amino acids. Germline loops: CDR1 LGHNT, CDR2 FRNRAP. The chain's CDR3 is CASAPGLDNEQFF. Written as DNA, the CDR3 is TGTGCTAGTGCCCCGGGACTAGACAATGAGCAGTTCTTC.